This TCR beta chain was documented in a study of cytomegalovirus exposure and HLA in healthy donors. The PCR was carried out with 60 Vbeta primers and 13 Jbeta primers. Sequencing was performed with immunoSEQ multiplex PCR; in TCRdb, only in-frame clones are kept and a portion is missing. This table has roughly 75,000 clones, 84% appearing once. The germline CDR1 and CDR2 sequences are SGHDT and YYEEEE. The CDR3 runs to 14 residues. Trimming at V came to 3 bases and at J to 11 bases, leaving 11 bases not matched to a gene. Sequencing input: PBMCs. This sequence joins TRBV5-6 and TRBJ2-4; 7 bases align to TRBD1. The clonotype comes from a man between 65 and 85 years old in good health and CMV-seropositive. This CDR3 is CASSSTGTDYLQYF. The CDR3 nucleotides read TGTGCCAGCAGCTCCACCGGGACAGACTATCTTCAGTACTTC.